Following are 30 T cell receptor beta chains from one sample sequenced in a study of cytomegalovirus exposure and HLA in healthy donors. PCR used 60 Vbeta primers and 13 Jbeta primers. Libraries were prepared by immunoSEQ multiplex PCR; TCRdb keeps only in-frame clonotypes and omits some of them. The table shows about 130,000 clones, with around 82% occurring only once. The sample consisted of PBMCs. The receptors derive from a female donor in good health and CMV-seronegative.

V gene TRBV5-1 combines with J gene TRBJ2-3; 11 nucleotides agree with TRBD2. Germline V gives CDR1 SGHRS, CDR2 YFSETQ. Unmatched junction bases numbered 16, after V lost 1 base and J lost 3 bases. This CDR3 has 20 residues. The CDR3 sequence: CASSLWGLADQPPSTDTQYF. Written as DNA, the CDR3 is TGCGCCAGCAGCTTGTGGGGACTAGCGGACCAACCCCCTTCAACAGATACGCAGTATTTT. Combining the CDR3 with reference TRBV5-1 and TRBJ2-3 gives the whole variable domain KAGVTQTPRYLIKTRGQQVTLSCSPISGHRSVSWYQQTPGQGLQFLFEYFSETQRNKGNFPGRFSGRQFSNSRSEMNVSTLELGDSALYLCASSLWGLADQPPSTDTQYFGPGTRLTVL.

To note about this clone: The conserved phenylalanine or tryptophan normally closing the CDR3 is absent here, so this likely arose from a read error. The chain joins TRBV28 to TRBJ2-7; D perhaps matches TRBD1 (6 bases). Between the trimmed V and J ends, which lost 5 bases and 5 bases, there was a span of 16 bases. This CDR3 contains 14 residues. Per the germline V gene, CDR1 is MDHEN and CDR2 is SYDVKM. The chain's CDR3 is CASSPTDRFDEQYL. Here the CDR3 DNA reads TGTGCCAGCAGTCCAACTGACAGGTTCGACGAGCAGTACCTC.

This clone was detected once. The chain uses TRBV7-2 and TRBJ2-1; tentatively, D is TRBD2 (6 bases). CDR3 size: 15 residues. V lost 5 bases to trimming and J lost 10 bases, with 21 bases between them. Germline V gene sequence: CDR1 SGHTA, CDR2 FQGNSA. The CDR3 DNA reads as TGTGCCAGCAGCCCCCGGGACTCGGTTTGGGTCGAGCAGTTCTTC. It is translated as CASSPRDSVWVEQFF. The whole variable domain, filled in from reference TRBV7-2 and TRBJ2-1, reads GAGVSQSPSNKVTEKGKDVELRCDPISGHTALYWYRQSLGQGLEFLIYFQGNSAPDKSGLPSDRFSAERTGGSVSTLTIQRTQQEDSAVYLCASSPRDSVWVEQFFGPGTRLTVL.

The chain carries TRBV5-1 and TRBJ2-5; TRBD1 is a possible D gene (6 bases). Germline V gene sequence: CDR1 SGHRS, CDR2 YFSETQ. V was pared by 0 bases and J by 10 bases, with 7 bases between. The CDR3 runs to 11 residues. In DNA form, the CDR3 reads TGCGCCAGCAGCTTGGGGGGACACCAGTACTTC. Amino acid sequence: CASSLGGHQYF.

In this sample, this clone turned up once. V and J are TRBV6-5 and TRBJ1-1; the match to TRBD1 covers 11 bases. This CDR3 has 15 amino acids. In germline, CDR1 is MNHEY, CDR2 SVGAGI. J lost 6 bases, V lost 2 bases, and 5 bases had no gene match. DNA of the CDR3: TGTGCCAGCAGTTACGGACGGGACAGGGGGGCTGAAGCTTTCTTT. Its protein product is CASSYGRDRGAEAFF.

V gene TRBV7-9 combines with J gene TRBJ2-5; D is possibly TRBD1 (5 bases). Germline CDR1 and CDR2: SEHNR and FQNEAQ (reference sequence). The germline V and J ends were trimmed by 5 bases and 7 bases, with 17 bases remaining between them. The CDR3 extends over 14 amino acids. The CDR3 is CASSAAGSGLTQYF. CDR3 DNA: TGTGCCAGCAGCGCCGCCGGATCAGGGTTGACCCAGTACTTC. The variable domain in full, completed from reference TRBV7-9 and TRBJ2-5, reads DTGVSQNPRHKITKRGQNVTFRCDPISEHNRLYWYRQTLGQGPEFLTYFQNEAQLEKSRLLSDRFSAERPKGSFSTLEIQRTEQGDSAMYLCASSAAGSGLTQYFGPGTRLLVL.

The chain recombines TRBV5-1 with TRBJ1-4; D is uncertain. CDR1 SGHRS and CDR2 YFSETQ come from the germline V gene. V dropped 0 bases and J dropped 6 bases, with 9 bases sitting between them. This CDR3 has 14 amino acids. The DNA of the CDR3 is TGCGCCAGCAGCTTGGCCGGTCGGGATGAAAAACTGTTTTTT. Translated, it gives CASSLAGRDEKLFF.

The CDR3 here is CASSTSYEQYF. For the CDR3, the DNA is TGTGCCAGCAGTACTAGCTACGAGCAGTACTTC. V usage is TRBV28 and J usage is TRBJ2-7, with D perhaps matching TRBD2 (5 bases). The length of the CDR3 is 11 residues. From germline, CDR1 is MDHEN and CDR2 SYDVKM. Trimming cost V 5 bases and J 3 bases, with 5 bases left between them.

Remarks on this clone: One end of the junction varies from germline; a read error may be responsible. The chain joins TRBV5-4 to TRBJ2-4; D is perhaps TRBD1 (6 bases). Germline V gene data show CDR1 as SGHNT and CDR2 as YYREEE (reference sequence). The CDR3 is 16 amino acids. The CDR3: CASSIPSQGSKNSQYF. The CDR3 DNA reads as TGTGCCAGCAGCATACCGTCACAGGGCTCCAAAAACAGTCAGTACTTC.

This rearrangement joins TRBV2 to TRBJ2-2, with D hard to call. Germline V gene lookup returns CDR1 SNHLY and CDR2 FYNNEI. Trimming left V 1 base short and J 6 bases short, with 18 bases between. The CDR3 loop spans 17 amino acids. CDR3 region: CASSEVGGHGRPGELFF. The CDR3 bases are TGTGCCAGCAGTGAAGTTGGTGGGCATGGTCGACCCGGGGAGCTGTTTTTT.

This clone appeared a few times. V and J are TRBV9 and TRBJ2-3, with 9 bases aligning to TRBD1. CDR1 is SGDLS and CDR2 is YYNGEE in the germline V gene. Unmatched junction bases numbered 5, after V lost 0 bases and J lost 3 bases. There are 16 residues in the CDR3. The CDR3 spells CASSVASGTGTDTQYF. The CDR3 bases are TGTGCCAGCAGCGTAGCATCCGGGACAGGGACAGATACGCAGTATTTT.

This chain joins TRBV5-5 and TRBJ1-4; 11 positions match TRBD1. V shed 3 bases, J shed 8 bases, and the junction held 6 bases outside the gene matches. CDR3 length equals 15 residues. Germline CDR1 reads SGHKS; CDR2 reads YYEKEE (reference sequence). CDR3 loop: CASSSDRGLREKLFF. The DNA for the CDR3 is TGTGCCAGCAGCTCGGACAGGGGGCTTCGAGAAAAACTGTTTTTT.

This clone was seen just once. The rearrangement joins TRBV7-2 to TRBJ1-5; 10 bases align to TRBD1. The trim removed 5 bases at V and 1 base at J, leaving 2 bases unmatched. CDR1 is SGHTA and CDR2 is FQGNSA in the germline V gene. This CDR3 is built from 15 residues. CDR3 amino acids: CASSPGQGSNQPQHF. Here the CDR3 DNA reads TGTGCCAGCAGCCCGGGACAGGGGAGCAATCAGCCCCAGCATTTT.

A few counts support this clone. The CDR3 DNA is TGCGCCAGCAGCCCGTTTATGCCGGGCACTGAAGCTTTCTTT. This gives the protein CASSPFMPGTEAFF. The chain joins TRBV4-1 to TRBJ1-1, with unresolved D. CDR1 MGHRA and CDR2 YSYEKL come from the germline V gene. This CDR3 comprises 14 residues. V lost 4 bases to trimming and J lost 4 bases, with 13 bases between them.

CDR3 coding DNA: TGTGCCAGCAGCTGGAGGGACAGCACAGATACGCAGTATTTT. This translates into CASSWRDSTDTQYF. V and J are TRBV7-9 and TRBJ2-3; tentatively, D is TRBD2 (6 bases). With 4 bases removed from V and 0 bases from J, the gap between germline ends came to 8 bases. This CDR3 spans 14 amino acids. Germline loops: CDR1 SEHNR, CDR2 FQNEAQ (reference sequence).

This clone occurred once. The chain recombines TRBV9 with TRBJ1-1, with 8 bases identical to TRBD1. This CDR3 is built from 17 residues. V gave up 0 bases and J gave up 6 bases; unmatched junction bases: 13. The germline V gene has CDR1 SGDLS and CDR2 YYNGEE. This chain's CDR3 is CASSVDVFPDRDPEAFF. CDR3 DNA sequence: TGTGCCAGCAGCGTAGACGTTTTTCCGGACAGGGATCCTGAAGCTTTCTTT.

Comment on this clone: The same CDR3 arises from other DNA sequences in this sample as well. The chain links TRBV27 to TRBJ1-5; 8 positions match TRBD1. Trimming took 5 bases from V and 4 from J; bases not matched to a gene: 4. The germline V gene encodes CDR1 MNHEY and CDR2 SMNVEV (reference sequence). The CDR3 has 14 residues. The CDR3 protein is CASSLDRGNQPQHF. CDR3 DNA: TGTGCCAGCAGTCTCGACAGGGGTAATCAGCCCCAGCATTTT.

V usage is TRBV7-8 and J usage is TRBJ2-5; 12 bases are shared with TRBD1. The CDR3 runs 17 residues. CDR1 and CDR2 from the germline V gene are SGHVS and FQNEAQ. The junction had 10 bases not matched to a gene; V was cut back by 3 bases and J by 5 bases. CDR3 sequence (DNA): TGTGCCAGCAGCTTGAATCCGGGACAGGGGGCGTGGGAGACCCAGTACTTC. This translates into CASSLNPGQGAWETQYF.

This clone was seen a single time. The chain recombines TRBV19 with TRBJ1-5; 7 nucleotides align to TRBD1. CDR1 is LNHDA and CDR2 is SQIVND in the germline V gene (reference sequence). Trimming at V came to 5 bases and at J to 7 bases, leaving 11 bases not matched to a gene. This CDR3 is built from 15 residues. CDR3 region: CASSRTQGGGQPQHF. CDR3 nucleotides: TGTGCCAGTAGTCGTACACAAGGAGGGGGCCAGCCCCAGCATTTT.

The V and J genes are TRBV7-3 and TRBJ2-7; perhaps TRBD2 as D (5 bases). Trimming removed 1 base from V and 3 bases from J, with 10 bases in between. CDR1 is SGHTA, CDR2 FQGTGA, per germline. The CDR3 consists of 14 residues. The CDR3 sequence is CASSLRAESYEQYF. The CDR3, as DNA: TGTGCCAGCAGCTTAAGAGCGGAGAGCTACGAGCAGTACTTC.

This rearrangement joins TRBV7-6 to TRBJ1-6; 8 bases fit TRBD1. CDR1 and CDR2 from the germline V gene are SGHVS and FNYEAQ. Germline trimming cut 4 bases from V and 10 bases from J; bases unmatched to any gene: 12. This CDR3 spans 16 amino acids. This chain's CDR3 is CASSYIGQGRRSPLHF. CDR3 DNA: TGTGCCAGCAGCTATATCGGACAGGGTCGTAGGTCACCCCTCCACTTT.

The chain couples TRBV7-9 to TRBJ1-1; D gene uncertain. Germline V gives CDR1 SEHNR, CDR2 FQNEAQ (reference sequence). V was cut by 6 bases and J by 4 bases, with 18 bases left in between. The CDR3 is 15 amino acids. This CDR3 is CASRKIGEASTEAFF. For the CDR3, the DNA is TGTGCCAGCAGGAAAATAGGCGAAGCGAGCACTGAAGCTTTCTTT.

CDR3 loop: CASSDGIDDTEAFF. The CDR3 DNA is TGTGCCAGCAGTGACGGGATTGACGACACTGAAGCTTTCTTT. The chain carries TRBV6-1 and TRBJ1-1; D is undetermined. V was shortened by 3 bases and J by 3 bases, with 11 bases between the two germline ends. This CDR3 is 14 amino acids long. Germline assignment: CDR1 MNHNS and CDR2 SASEGT.

In its sample, this clone was seen a few times. This chain uses TRBV5-1 with TRBJ2-1; 15 bases align to TRBD2. The CDR3 sequence is 20 residues long. V gave up 4 bases and J gave up 0 bases; unmatched junction bases: 11. Germline V gives CDR1 SGHRS, CDR2 YFSETQ. CDR3 nucleotides: TGCGCCAGCAGCATGACCGGGACTAGCGGGGGGCGGAGCTCCTACAATGAGCAGTTCTTC. It encodes CASSMTGTSGGRSSYNEQFF.

This chain joins TRBV18 and TRBJ2-2, with 8 positions matching TRBD1. In germline, CDR1 is KGHSH, CDR2 LQKENI. The CDR3 is 15 residues long. V dropped 3 bases and J dropped 1; count of bases not matched to a gene: 1. Here the CDR3 DNA reads TGTGCCAGCTCACCGGGACAGGTGAACACCGGGGAGCTGTTTTTT. Its protein is CASSPGQVNTGELFF.

The table lists this clone with a few counts. This sequence joins TRBV14 and TRBJ2-7; D is unresolved. Deletions cut 1 base from V and 6 bases from J, with 10 bases between. CDR3 size: 13 residues. Germline V gives CDR1 SGHDN, CDR2 FVKESK. CDR3 nucleotides: TGTGCCAGCAGCCAAGTATTGGCTTCCGAGCAGTACTTC. Its protein is CASSQVLASEQYF.

This chain's CDR3 is CASSLALRYNEQFF. As DNA, the CDR3 is TGCGCCAGCAGCTTGGCCCTTCGCTACAATGAGCAGTTCTTC. V usage is TRBV5-1 and J usage is TRBJ2-1, with D unresolved. The CDR3 length is 14 residues. V was cut by 0 bases and J by 3 bases, with 7 bases left in between. Germline loops: CDR1 SGHRS, CDR2 YFSETQ.

The chain joins TRBV5-6 to TRBJ1-3; D is possibly TRBD1 (5 bases). This CDR3 contains 18 residues. Deletions cut 1 base from V and 1 base from J, with 18 bases between. The germline V gene encodes CDR1 SGHDT and CDR2 YYEEEE. The DNA for the CDR3 is TGTGCCAGCAGCTTGAGCACGGATACAGGCGAGTCTGGAAACACCATATATTTT. It translates to CASSLSTDTGESGNTIYF. Variable domain in full (rest from reference TRBV5-6 and TRBJ1-3): DAGVTQSPTHLIKTRGQQVTLRCSPKSGHDTVSWYQQALGQGPQFIFQYYEEEERQRGNFPDRFSGHQFPNYSSELNVNALLLGDSALYLCASSLSTDTGESGNTIYFGEGSWLTVV.

This clone was detected a few times. V gene TRBV2 combines with J gene TRBJ1-4; D is perhaps TRBD1 (6 bases). CDR1 and CDR2 (germline): SNHLY, FYNNEI. This CDR3 spans 15 amino acids. The V and J ends lost 3 bases and 8 bases respectively, with 16 bases between them. The CDR3 sequence: CASSDDGGVEEKLFF. The CDR3 DNA follows: TGTGCCAGCAGTGATGATGGGGGCGTGGAGGAAAAACTGTTTTTT.

The rearrangement joins TRBV9 to TRBJ1-2; 9 nucleotides match TRBD1. Germline lookup yields CDR1 SGDLS and CDR2 YYNGEE. CDR3 length: 16 amino acids. The J segment lost 6 bases and the V segment lost 3 bases, leaving 12 bases of the junction unmatched. The CDR3 coding sequence is TGTGCCAGCAGCGCTAATCCGGGACAGGGTATGGATGGCTACACCTTC. It specifies CASSANPGQGMDGYTF.